These 13 T cell receptor beta chains came from one sample sequenced in a study of cytomegalovirus exposure and HLA in healthy donors (dated by TCRdb to about 2017). Library construction relied on the immunoSEQ multiplex PCR assay. The multiplex PCR relied on a mix of 60 forward primers for TCR Vbeta segments and 13 reverse primers for TCR Jbeta segments. TCRdb provides this immuneACCESS table in a form limited to in-frame rearrangements. Some clones are lacking; in checked studies, under half of them reflect an unresolved V gene, and why the rest are absent is not known. This sample has approximately 160,000 clones in its table, and 65% to 80% of those were observed once. The top ten hold approximately 1.6% of the sample. Sequencing used PBMCs. These receptor sequences come from a woman aged 25 to 39 in good health and CMV-seronegative.

This clone was recorded once. The rearrangement joins TRBV28 to TRBJ2-7; 10 bases fit TRBD1. V lost 10 bases to trimming and J lost 7 bases; unmatched junction nucleotides: 7. The CDR3 is made up of 12 amino acids. The germline V gene encodes CDR1 MDHEN and CDR2 SYDVKM. The CDR3 loop reads CAIPGQGTEQYF. The CDR3 nucleotides are TGTGCCATCCCGGGACAGGGGACTGAGCAGTACTTC.

This sequence joins TRBV21-1 and TRBJ2-3; the table calls TRBD2, which could not be checked here. TRBV21-1 is flagged as a pseudogene. CDR3 length equals 14 residues. The CDR3: CASSKDEATDTQYF. CDR3 DNA: TGTGCCAGCAGCAAAGATGAGGCCACAGATACGCAGTATTTT.

V gene TRBV6-5 combines with J gene TRBJ1-5, with TRBD1 as a possible D gene (5 bases). V was shortened by 5 bases and J by 6 bases, with 11 bases between the two germline ends. The CDR3 has 13 amino acids. The V gene's germline CDR1 is MNHEY and CDR2 SVGAGI. CDR3 in amino acids: CASSQGYTQPQHF. CDR3 DNA sequence: TGTGCCAGCAGTCAGGGATATACTCAGCCCCAGCATTTT.

The chain couples TRBV10-3 to TRBJ1-2, with a weak D call TRBD1 (6 bases). This CDR3 is built from 14 residues. The ends were cut back, 0 bases at V and 4 bases at J, with 9 bases in the middle. Germline values: CDR1 ENHRY, CDR2 SYGVKD. CDR3 nucleotide sequence: TGTGCCATCAGTGAGTCGACAGGTGCCTATGGCTACACCTTC. Residues: CAISESTGAYGYTF.

CDR3 in amino acids: CASSVIQGYQPQHF. The CDR3 region has the DNA TGTGCCAGCAGTGTTATACAGGGGTATCAGCCCCAGCATTTT. This chain uses TRBV2 with TRBJ1-5, with 7 bases aligning to TRBD1. V was pared by 4 bases and J by 5 bases, with 5 bases of the junction left unmatched. Per germline, CDR1 SNHLY and CDR2 FYNNEI. This CDR3 contains 14 residues.

This chain uses TRBV30 with TRBJ2-5; the match to TRBD1 covers 9 bases. The trim removed 2 bases at V and 3 bases at J, leaving 7 bases unmatched. The CDR3 is made up of 15 amino acids. Per germline, CDR1 GTSNPN and CDR2 SVGIG (reference sequence). CDR3 residues: CAWSLTRDREETQYF. The CDR3 coding sequence is TGTGCCTGGAGTTTGACCCGGGACAGGGAAGAGACCCAGTACTTC. Together with reference TRBV30 and TRBJ2-5, the CDR3 gives the full variable domain: SQTIHQWPATLVQPVGSPLSLECTVEGTSNPNLYWYRQAAGRGLQLLFYSVGIGQISSEVPQNLSASRPQDRQFILSSKKLLLSDSGFYLCAWSLTRDREETQYFGPGTRLLVL.

This clone was seen only a few times. V usage is TRBV10-3 and J usage is TRBJ1-2; D gene uncertain. Per germline, CDR1 ENHRY and CDR2 SYGVKD. The CDR3 extends over 14 amino acids. The V and J ends lost 10 bases and 3 bases respectively, with 18 bases between them. The CDR3 coding sequence is TGTGCCACCAAGGAGATTCTCGGTGACTATGGCTACACCTTC. Translation gives CATKEILGDYGYTF.

V and J are TRBV5-1 and TRBJ1-2, with D perhaps matching TRBD1 (5 bases). The germline V and J ends were trimmed by 2 bases and 8 bases, with 22 bases remaining between them. Germline CDR1 and CDR2: SGHRS and YFSETQ. The CDR3 covers 16 residues. The CDR3 sequence: CASSLERGGSVEGYTF. CDR3 sequence (DNA): TGCGCCAGCAGCTTAGAACGCGGGGGGTCCGTGGAAGGCTACACCTTC.

This clone was observed a handful of times. J is TRBJ1-2 and V is TRBV6-5; D unresolved. From germline, CDR1 is MNHEY and CDR2 SVGAGI. Trimming removed 4 bases from V and 4 bases from J, with 7 bases in between. The CDR3 spans 12 residues. The DNA for the CDR3 is TGTGCCAGCAGTTCCGGGTTCTATGGCTACACCTTC. This encodes CASSSGFYGYTF.

The chain recombines TRBV9 with TRBJ1-1; 7 bases are shared with TRBD1. V gave up 7 bases and J gave up 5 bases; unmatched junction bases: 5. The CDR3 runs to 12 residues. The V gene's germline CDR1 is SGDLS and CDR2 YYNGEE. In DNA, the CDR3 is TGTGCCAGCGGCCAGGGGGGAACTGAAGCTTTCTTT. Translated, it gives CASGQGGTEAFF.

The rearrangement joins TRBV11-1 to TRBJ2-5, with TRBD1 matching 10 bases. Germline trimming cut 1 base from V and 2 bases from J; bases unmatched to any gene: 4. This CDR3 comprises 16 residues. Germline assignment: CDR1 SGHAT and CDR2 FQDESV (reference sequence). CDR3 amino acids: CASSLGPGQGQETQYF. As DNA, the CDR3 is TGTGCCAGCAGCTTAGGCCCGGGACAGGGGCAAGAGACCCAGTACTTC.

The chain joins TRBV19 to TRBJ1-1, with D uncertain. This CDR3 has 14 amino acids. The V end lost 3 bases, the J end lost 1 base, and 9 bases lay between the germline ends. Per germline, CDR1 LNHDA and CDR2 SQIVND (reference sequence). The CDR3 DNA is TGTGCCAGTAGTATGGCCAACCGGAACACTGAAGCTTTCTTT. It specifies CASSMANRNTEAFF.

This rearrangement joins TRBV13 to TRBJ2-7; TRBD2 agrees at 7 bases. Germline V gene sequence: CDR1 PRHDT, CDR2 FYEKMQ (reference sequence). V shed 1 base and J 6 bases; nucleotides not matched to a gene: 9. The CDR3 runs 15 residues. The CDR3 DNA is TGTGCCAGCAGCTTAGAGGTAGCGGGCCGCCCCGAGCAGTACTTC. Translation gives CASSLEVAGRPEQYF.